The 5 T cell receptor beta chains reported below all come from one sample, sequenced in a study of tumor and adjacent non-tumor tissue in lung cancer. Three rounds of nested PCR, following a modified ARM-PCR protocol, produced the TCRbeta library. TCRdb reanalysed the multiplex PCR reads using MiXCR and keeps one entry per CDR3 protein. The sample shows about 110,000 distinct CDR3 sequences, 75% to 90% of them seen only once. RNA was extracted from bulk tissue without any cell sorting. The source material was lung tumor tissue. All receptors come from a man in his 70s with non-small cell lung cancer.

As regards this clonotype: Compared with germline, one end of the junction differs, possibly owing to a read error. CDR3 loop: CANCYRAMNTGELFF. CDR3 nucleotide sequence: TGTGCCAACTGTTACCGGGCCATGAACACCGGGGAACTGTTTTTT. This chain links TRBV6-5 with TRBJ2-2, with a possible D match to TRBD2 (5 bases). Germline V gives CDR1 MNHEY, CDR2 SVGAGI. The CDR3 is 15 amino acids.

The chain uses TRBV29-1 and TRBJ2-5; no reliable D call. Trimming left V 3 bases short and J 4 bases short, with 9 bases between. CDR3 length equals 12 residues. The germline V gene has CDR1 SQVTM and CDR2 ANQGSEA. The CDR3 DNA reads as TGCAGCGTTGAGGTAATGGGAGAGACCCAGTACTTC. This sequence encodes CSVEVMGETQYF.

The V and J genes are TRBV7-8 and TRBJ2-7; D may be TRBD1 (5 bases). The CDR3 consists of 14 residues. Per germline, CDR1 SGHVS and CDR2 FQNEAQ. Trimming shortened V by 7 bases and J by 5 bases, and 18 bases separated the two germline ends. This chain's CDR3 is CASNSRDSLHEQYF. CDR3 DNA: TGTGCCAGCAACTCCCGTGACAGTCTCCACGAGCAGTACTTC.

The rearrangement links TRBV10-1 to TRBJ2-1; D gene ambiguous. The germline CDR1 and CDR2 sequences are WNHNN and SYGVQD (reference sequence). CDR3 length equals 15 residues. The CDR3 loop reads CTNSRKGPYYNEQFF. The CDR3 nucleotides read TGCACCAACAGTCGGAAAGGGCCCTATTACAATGAGCAGTTCTTC.

As concerns this clonotype: One end of the junction fails to match germline, which may point to a read error. This rearrangement joins TRBV29-1 to TRBJ2-7, with D perhaps TRBD1 (6 bases). The CDR3 loop spans 13 amino acids. Germline V lookup: CDR1 SQVTM, CDR2 ANQGSEA. CDR3 residues: CSASDRSYYEHYF. CDR3 in DNA: TGCAGTGCTTCTGACAGGTCCTACTACGAGCATTACTTC.